The TCR beta chain described here comes from a study of blood T cell repertoires in COVID-19. Study background: Researchers got acute and convalescent COVID-19 samples from the United States, Italy and Spain. From T cells, B-cell-depleted T cells, or PBMCs came the material, which was cDNA or gDNA.

Germline trimming cut 11 bases from V and 1 base from J; bases unmatched to any gene: 5. CDR3 length equals 12 residues. Germline lookup yields CDR1 MNHNY and CDR2 SVGAGI (reference sequence). This clone has more than one count but fewer than ten. Authors' data handling: By means of reference gene primer amplification, nucleated cell counts were estimated. The method was immunoSEQ multiplex PCR; TCRdb's version includes in-frame clones alone and lacks a portion of them. Clone size and the V and J calls come from that table; the DNA yielded D and trimming. The sample contains about 190,000 clones, just under 80% of which appear only once.

The chain links TRBV6-6 to TRBJ2-7, with 7 bases that match TRBD2. The sample was peripheral blood. This receptor was identified in an elderly woman with active or convalescent COVID-19. The CDR3 region has the DNA TGTGCCCTTGGGAGGGGTTCCTACGAGCAGTACTTC. Its translation: CALGRGSYEQYF.